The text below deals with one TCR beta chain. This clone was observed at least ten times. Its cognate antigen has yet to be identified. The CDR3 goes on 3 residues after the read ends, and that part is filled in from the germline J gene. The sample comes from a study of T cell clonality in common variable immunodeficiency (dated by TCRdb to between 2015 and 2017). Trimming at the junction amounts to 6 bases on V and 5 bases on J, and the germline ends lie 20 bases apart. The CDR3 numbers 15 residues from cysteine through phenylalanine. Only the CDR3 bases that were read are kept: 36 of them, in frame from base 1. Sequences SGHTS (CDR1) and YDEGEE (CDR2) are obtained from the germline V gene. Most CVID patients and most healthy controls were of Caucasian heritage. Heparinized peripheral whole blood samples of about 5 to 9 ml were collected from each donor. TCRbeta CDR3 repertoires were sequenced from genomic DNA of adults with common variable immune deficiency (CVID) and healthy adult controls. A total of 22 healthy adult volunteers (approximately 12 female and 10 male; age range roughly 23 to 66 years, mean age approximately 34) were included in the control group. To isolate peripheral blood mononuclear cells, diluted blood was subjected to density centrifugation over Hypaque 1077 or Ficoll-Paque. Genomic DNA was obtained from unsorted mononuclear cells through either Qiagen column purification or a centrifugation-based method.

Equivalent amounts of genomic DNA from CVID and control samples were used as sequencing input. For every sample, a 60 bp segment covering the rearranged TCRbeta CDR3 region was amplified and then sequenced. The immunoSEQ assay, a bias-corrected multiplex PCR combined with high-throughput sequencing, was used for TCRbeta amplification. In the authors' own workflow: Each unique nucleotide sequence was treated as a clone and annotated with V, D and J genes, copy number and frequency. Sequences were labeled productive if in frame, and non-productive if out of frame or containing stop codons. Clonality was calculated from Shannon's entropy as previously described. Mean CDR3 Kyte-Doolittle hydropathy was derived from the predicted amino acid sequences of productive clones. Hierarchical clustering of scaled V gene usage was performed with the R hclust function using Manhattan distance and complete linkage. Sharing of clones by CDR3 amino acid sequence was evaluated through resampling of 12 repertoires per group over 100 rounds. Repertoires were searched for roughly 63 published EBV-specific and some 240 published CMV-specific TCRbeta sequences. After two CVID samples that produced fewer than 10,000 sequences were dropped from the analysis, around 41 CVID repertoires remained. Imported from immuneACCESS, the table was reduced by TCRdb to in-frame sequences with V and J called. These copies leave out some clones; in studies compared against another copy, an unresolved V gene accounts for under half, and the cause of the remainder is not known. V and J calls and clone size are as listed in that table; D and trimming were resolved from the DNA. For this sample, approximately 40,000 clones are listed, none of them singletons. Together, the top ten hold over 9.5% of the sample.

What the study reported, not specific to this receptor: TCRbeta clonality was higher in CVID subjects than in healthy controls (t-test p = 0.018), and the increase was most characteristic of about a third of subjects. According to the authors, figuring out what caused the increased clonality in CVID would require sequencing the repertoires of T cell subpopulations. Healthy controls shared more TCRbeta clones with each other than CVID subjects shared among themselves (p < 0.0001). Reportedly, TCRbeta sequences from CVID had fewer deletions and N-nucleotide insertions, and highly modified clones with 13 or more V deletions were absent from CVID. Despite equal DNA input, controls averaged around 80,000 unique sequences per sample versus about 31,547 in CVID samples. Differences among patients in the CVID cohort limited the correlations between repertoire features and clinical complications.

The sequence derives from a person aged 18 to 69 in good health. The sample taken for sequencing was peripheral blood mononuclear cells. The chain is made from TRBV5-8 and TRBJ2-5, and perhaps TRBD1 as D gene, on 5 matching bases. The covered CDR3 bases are TGTGCCAGCACTCCCTTCGGACGGCCAGGGGAGACC. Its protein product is CASTPFGRPGET. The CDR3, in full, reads CASTPFGRPGETQYF.